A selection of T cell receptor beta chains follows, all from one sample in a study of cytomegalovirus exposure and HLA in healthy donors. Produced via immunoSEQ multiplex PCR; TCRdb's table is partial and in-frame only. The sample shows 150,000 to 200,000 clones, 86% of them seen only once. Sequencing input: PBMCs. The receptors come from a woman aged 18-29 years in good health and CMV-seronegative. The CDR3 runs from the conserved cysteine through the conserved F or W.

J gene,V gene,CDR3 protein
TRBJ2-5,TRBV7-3,CASSLGTSGGTGETQYF
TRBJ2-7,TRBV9,CASSVGGLAGPYEQYF
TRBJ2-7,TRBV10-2,CASSESPFRRPADEQYF
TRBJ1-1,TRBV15,CATSTGQELIEAFF
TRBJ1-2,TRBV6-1,CASSEADRDGYTF
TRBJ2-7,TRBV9,CASSVVDRAYEQYF
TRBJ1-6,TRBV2,CASVGQTSSPLHF
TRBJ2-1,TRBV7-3,CASSPSPDSAYNEQFF
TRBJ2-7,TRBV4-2,CASSQDPASSYEQYF
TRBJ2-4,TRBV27,CASSLWEAKNIQYF
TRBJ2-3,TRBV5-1,CASSIVNPDTQYF
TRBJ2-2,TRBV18,CASSPGARSTGELFF
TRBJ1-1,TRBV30,CAWESPGSGGTEAFF
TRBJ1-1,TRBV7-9,CASRHREGRNTEAFF
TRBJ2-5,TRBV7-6,CASSLSWQGGETQYF
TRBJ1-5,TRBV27,CASSPGNSNQPQHF
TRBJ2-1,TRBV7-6,CASSPGVNEQFF
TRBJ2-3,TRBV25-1,CASSESAGSTDTQYF
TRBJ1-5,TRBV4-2,CASSQDQWGTVNQPQHF
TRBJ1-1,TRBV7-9,CASRNTGGTEAFF
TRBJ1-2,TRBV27,CASSLFRGNGYTF
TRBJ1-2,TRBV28,CASSFGASNYGYTF
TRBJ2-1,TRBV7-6,CASSYDRGRYNEQFF
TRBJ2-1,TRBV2,CASGMGAREQFF
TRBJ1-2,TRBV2,CAGSARDGSNYGYTF
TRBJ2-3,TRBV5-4,CASSPPRLAGVVDTQYF
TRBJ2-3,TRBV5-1,CASSLATGVGADTQYF
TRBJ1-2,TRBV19,CASSIQQVKFYGYTF
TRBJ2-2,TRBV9,CASSPSPTGGNTGELFF
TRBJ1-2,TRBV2,CASSESPRGEYGYTF
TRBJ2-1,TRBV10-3,CAIRKLAGDNEQFF
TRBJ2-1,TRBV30,CARIAGGRGEQFF
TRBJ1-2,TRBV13,CASSKDRGPSGYGYTF
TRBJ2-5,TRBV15,CATSRTQGGQETQYF
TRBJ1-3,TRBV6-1,CASGRAARTIYF
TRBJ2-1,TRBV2,CASSDLADFSYNEQFF
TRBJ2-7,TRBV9,CASSVDGPGEQYF
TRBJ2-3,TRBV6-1,CATRQGTETDTQYF
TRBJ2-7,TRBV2,CASSVGGNSYEQYF
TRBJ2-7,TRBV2,CASPGQGVGQYF
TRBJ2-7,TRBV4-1,CASSQEEGSGEQYF
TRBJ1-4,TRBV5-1,CASSFQETGVATNEKLFF
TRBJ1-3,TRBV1,CTSSQQESGNTIYF
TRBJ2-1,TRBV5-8,CASSLVKYEQFF
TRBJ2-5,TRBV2,CASRYRTGEWETQYF
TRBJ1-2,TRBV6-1,CASNLRGYMARTF
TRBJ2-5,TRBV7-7,CASSLGFTLETQYF
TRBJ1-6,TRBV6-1,CASSDLQGSSYNSPLHF
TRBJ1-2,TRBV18,CASSPSGTGDPNYGYTF
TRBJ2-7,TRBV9,CASSVLEGPYEQYF